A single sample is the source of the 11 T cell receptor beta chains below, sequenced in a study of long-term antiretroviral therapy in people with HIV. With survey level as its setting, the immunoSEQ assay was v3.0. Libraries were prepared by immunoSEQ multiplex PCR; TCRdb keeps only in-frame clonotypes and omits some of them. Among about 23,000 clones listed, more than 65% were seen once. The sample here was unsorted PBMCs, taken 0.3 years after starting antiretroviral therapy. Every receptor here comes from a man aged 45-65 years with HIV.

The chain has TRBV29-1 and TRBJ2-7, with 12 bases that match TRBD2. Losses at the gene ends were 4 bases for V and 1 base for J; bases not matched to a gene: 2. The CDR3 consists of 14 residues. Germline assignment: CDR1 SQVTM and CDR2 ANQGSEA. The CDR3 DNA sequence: TGCAGCGTTGCACTAGCGGGGGGATCCTACGAGCAGTACTTC. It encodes CSVALAGGSYEQYF.

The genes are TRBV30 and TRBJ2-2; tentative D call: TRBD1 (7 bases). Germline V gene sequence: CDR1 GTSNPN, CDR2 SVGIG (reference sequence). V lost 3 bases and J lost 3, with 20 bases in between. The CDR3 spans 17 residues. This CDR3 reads CAWSPRQGGRYTGELFF. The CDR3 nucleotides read TGTGCCTGGAGCCCCCGCCAGGGGGGAAGGTACACCGGGGAGCTGTTTTTT.

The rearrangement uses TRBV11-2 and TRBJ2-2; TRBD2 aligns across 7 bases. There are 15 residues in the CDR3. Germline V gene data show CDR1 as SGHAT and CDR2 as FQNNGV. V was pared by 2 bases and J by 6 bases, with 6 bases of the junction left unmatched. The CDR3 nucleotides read TGTGCCAGCAGCTTATCCCTAGCGGTAGCCGGGGAGCTGTTTTTT. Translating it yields CASSLSLAVAGELFF.

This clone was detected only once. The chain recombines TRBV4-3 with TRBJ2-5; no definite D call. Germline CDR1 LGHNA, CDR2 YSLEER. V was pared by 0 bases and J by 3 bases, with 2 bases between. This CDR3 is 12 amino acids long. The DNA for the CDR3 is TGCGCCAGCAGCCAAGAAGAAGAGACCCAGTACTTC. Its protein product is CASSQEEETQYF.

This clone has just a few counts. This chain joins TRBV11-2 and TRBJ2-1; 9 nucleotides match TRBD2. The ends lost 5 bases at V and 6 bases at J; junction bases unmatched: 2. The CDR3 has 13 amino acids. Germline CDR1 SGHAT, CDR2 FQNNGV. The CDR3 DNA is TGTGCCAGCAGCATGGGACTAGCCAATGAGCAGTTCTTC. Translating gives CASSMGLANEQFF. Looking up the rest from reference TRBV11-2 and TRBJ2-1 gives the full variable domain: EAGVAQSPRYKIIEKRQSVAFWCNPISGHATLYWYQQILGQGPKLLIQFQNNGVVDDSQLPKDRFSAERLKGVDSTLKIQPAKLEDSAVYLCASSMGLANEQFFGPGTRLTVL.

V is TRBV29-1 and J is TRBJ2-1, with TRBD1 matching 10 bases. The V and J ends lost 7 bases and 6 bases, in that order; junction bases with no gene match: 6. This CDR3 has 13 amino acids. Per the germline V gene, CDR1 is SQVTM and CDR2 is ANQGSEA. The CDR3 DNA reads TGCAGCGGCACCCGGGACAGGGGCAATGAGCAGTTCTTC. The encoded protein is CSGTRDRGNEQFF.

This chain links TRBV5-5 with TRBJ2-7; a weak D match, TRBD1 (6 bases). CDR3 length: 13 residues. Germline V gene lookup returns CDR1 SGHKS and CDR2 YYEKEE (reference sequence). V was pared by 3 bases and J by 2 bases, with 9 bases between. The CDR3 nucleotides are TGTGCCAGCAGCTCGACAGGAACCTACGAGCAGTACTTC. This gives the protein CASSSTGTYEQYF.

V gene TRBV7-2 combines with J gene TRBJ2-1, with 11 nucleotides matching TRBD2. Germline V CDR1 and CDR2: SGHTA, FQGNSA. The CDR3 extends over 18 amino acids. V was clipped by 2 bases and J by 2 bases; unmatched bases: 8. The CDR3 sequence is CASSLNTGGLAAYNEQFF. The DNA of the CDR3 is TGTGCCAGCAGCTTAAATACAGGGGGACTAGCGGCCTACAATGAGCAGTTCTTC.

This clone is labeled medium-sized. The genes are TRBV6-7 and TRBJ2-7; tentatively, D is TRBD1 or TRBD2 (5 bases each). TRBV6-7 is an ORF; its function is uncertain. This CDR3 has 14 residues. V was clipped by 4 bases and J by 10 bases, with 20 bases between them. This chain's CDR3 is CASSSGALSLGQYF. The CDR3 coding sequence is TGTGCCAGCAGTTCCGGGGCGCTCTCCCTGGGTCAGTACTTC.

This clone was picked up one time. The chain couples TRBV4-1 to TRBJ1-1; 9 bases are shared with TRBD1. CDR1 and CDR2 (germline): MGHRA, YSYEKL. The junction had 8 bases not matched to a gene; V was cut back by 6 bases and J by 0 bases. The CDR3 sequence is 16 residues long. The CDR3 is CASSLSQGAVNTEAFF. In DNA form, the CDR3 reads TGCGCCAGCAGTTTATCACAGGGGGCCGTGAACACTGAAGCTTTCTTT.

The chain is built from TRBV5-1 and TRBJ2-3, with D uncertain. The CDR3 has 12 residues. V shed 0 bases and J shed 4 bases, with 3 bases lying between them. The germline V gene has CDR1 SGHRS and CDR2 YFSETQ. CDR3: CASSLGADTQYF. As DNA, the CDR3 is TGCGCCAGCAGCTTGGGTGCAGATACGCAGTATTTT. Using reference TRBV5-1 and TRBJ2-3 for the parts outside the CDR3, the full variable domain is KAGVTQTPRYLIKTRGQQVTLSCSPISGHRSVSWYQQTPGQGLQFLFEYFSETQRNKGNFPGRFSGRQFSNSRSEMNVSTLELGDSALYLCASSLGADTQYFGPGTRLTVL.